The TCR beta chain under discussion was sequenced for a study of blood T cell repertoires in COVID-19 (dated by TCRdb to 2018 to 2021). Some background on the complete study: Collaborator samples came from the United States, Italy and Spain and covered acute and convalescent phases of COVID-19. The samples were drawn from the first 160 participants of the ongoing ImmuneRACE study and from more than 1,000 subjects provided by 6 global collaborators. The repertoires were made available in a free public database intended to serve as a resource for research on the immune response to SARS-CoV-2. A de-identified subject ID, COVID-19 status, age in years and sex were almost always included in the sample metadata. HLA class I and class II types, where available, came from metadata supplied by the sample provider rather than from assay-based typing. Deeply sampled blood TCRbeta repertoires from subjects exposed to, actively infected with, or recovered from COVID-19 were included in the dataset. The prospective study material was composed of cDNA or gDNA derived from T cells, B-cell-depleted T cells, or PBMCs. Study-wide conclusions, independent of this receptor: The quantity of clinical and demographic metadata differed by source and by participant and was supplied without curation.

CDR1 and CDR2 were assigned from the germline V gene (reference sequence) as LNHDA and SQIVND. Trimming takes 4 bases off V and 2 bases off J; junction bases not matched to a gene: 6. Including the terminal cysteine and phenylalanine, the CDR3 comprises 15 residues. Of all the DNA, just the CDR3 is kept, 45 bases in frame from base 1. This clone was found many times. Its antigen remains unidentified. No base quality information exists; no much larger clone differs at one position. Participants in the prospective study were aged roughly 18 to 100 years, lived in 24 United States geographic areas, and enrolled through a virtual design. Cohort assignment in the prospective study relied on participant-reported clinical history from a screening survey and a study questionnaire. Exposed participants had been in contact with someone with a PCR-confirmed or clinician-diagnosed COVID-19 case within 2 weeks of study entry. In the prospective study, mobile phlebotomists collected whole blood, serum and a nasopharyngeal or oropharyngeal swab from each participant. Prospective study participants could optionally give additional blood draws and questionnaires over a roughly 2-month period. Blood samples from the prospective study were shipped frozen or at room temperature prior to DNA extraction.

TCRbeta CDR3 regions were amplified from genomic DNA by means of the immunoSEQ Assay, a bias-controlled multiplex PCR. Per the original workflow: The number of nucleated cells in each sample was estimated from the amplification of reference gene primers within the assay. To quantify the absolute abundance of each unique TCRbeta CDR3 rearrangement, sequence reads were collapsed and filtered. For each sample, productive Simpson clonality was calculated as the square root of Simpson's diversity index over productive rearrangements. TCRdb took this table from immuneACCESS and kept in-frame rearrangements with V and J called. Such tables lack part of the clones; where checked against another copy, unresolved V genes explain under half of the gap, and the rest is unexplained. The DNA gave D and trimming, while V, J and clone size come from that table. This sample comprises 430,000 or so clones, approximately 90% of them detected only once. The ten largest make up around 1.5% of the sample.

This receptor was obtained from a woman aged 18-29 years who had been exposed to COVID-19. The sequenced sample was PBMCs or T cells enriched from blood (not recorded which). The sequence links TRBV19 to TRBJ2-7; TRBD2 matches 9 bases in the middle. The CDR3 region has the sequence CASSRLAGTPYEQYF. Read as DNA, the sequence is TGTGCCAGTAGTAGGCTAGCGGGGACCCCCTACGAGCAGTACTTC.